The next 26 T cell receptor beta chains were all read from a single sample in a study of immune evolution from preneoplasia to lung adenocarcinoma. The repertoire was sequenced with immunoSEQ multiplex PCR; TCRdb's copy has only in-frame clones and lacks some. The data contain about 41,000 clones, approximately 80% of them singletons. The material sequenced was FFPE invasive lung adenocarcinoma tissue. These receptors were taken from a person in their sixties or seventies with lung adenocarcinoma.

This chain connects TRBV5-1 to TRBJ2-5; D is ambiguous. The CDR3 contains 14 residues. V was cut by 0 bases and J by 5 bases, with 11 bases left in between. Germline CDR1 SGHRS, CDR2 YFSETQ. The DNA for the CDR3 is TGCGCCAGCAGCTTGGTGTCGGGTTTGGAGACCCAGTACTTC. Protein product: CASSLVSGLETQYF. The variable domain in full, with the rest retrieved from reference TRBV5-1 and TRBJ2-5, is KAGVTQTPRYLIKTRGQQVTLSCSPISGHRSVSWYQQTPGQGLQFLFEYFSETQRNKGNFPGRFSGRQFSNSRSEMNVSTLELGDSALYLCASSLVSGLETQYFGPGTRLLVL.

This clone has more than one count but fewer than ten. The chain couples TRBV5-6 to TRBJ2-1; D gene unclear. CDR1 is SGHDT and CDR2 is YYEEEE in the germline V gene. CDR3 size: 15 residues. The V and J ends lost 0 bases and 9 bases respectively, with 16 bases between them. This CDR3 is CASSLGRRLDTEQFF. The CDR3 nucleotides read TGTGCCAGCAGCTTGGGGCGCCGCCTTGATACTGAGCAGTTCTTC.

The V call is TRBV7-8, the J call TRBJ1-1; D unresolved. Between the trimmed V and J ends, which lost 4 bases and 0 bases, there was a span of 9 bases. This CDR3 is built from 14 residues. Germline assignment: CDR1 SGHVS and CDR2 FQNEAQ. The chain's CDR3 is CASSSRHMNTEAFF. CDR3 sequence (DNA): TGTGCCAGCAGCTCCCGACACATGAACACTGAAGCTTTCTTT. Drawing the rest from reference TRBV7-8 and TRBJ1-1, the complete variable domain is GAGVSQSPRYKVAKRGQDVALRCDPISGHVSLFWYQQALGQGPEFLTYFQNEAQLDKSGLPSDRFFAERPEGSVSTLKIQRTQQEDSAVYLCASSSRHMNTEAFFGQGTRLTVV.

V gene TRBV7-2 combines with J gene TRBJ1-4; D is unresolved. The CDR3 loop spans 15 amino acids. V lost 6 bases, J lost 0 bases, and 11 bases lay in between. Germline assignment: CDR1 SGHTA and CDR2 FQGNSA. In DNA form, the CDR3 reads TGTGCCAGCAGTTCGCAACCTACAACTAATGAAAAACTGTTTTTT. This codes for CASSSQPTTNEKLFF.

This chain joins TRBV11-2 and TRBJ1-2, with D possibly TRBD1 on 5 matching bases. The CDR3 runs to 13 residues. V was trimmed by 0 bases and J by 7 bases, leaving 9 bases between them. CDR1 and CDR2 from the germline V gene are SGHAT and FQNNGV. For the CDR3, the DNA is TGTGCCAGCAGCTTAGACCCACAGGCTGGCTACACCTTC. Amino acids: CASSLDPQAGYTF.

J is TRBJ2-3 and V is TRBV2; 7 nucleotides agree with TRBD2. Germline-derived CDR1 and CDR2 are SNHLY and FYNNEI. V was clipped by 4 bases and J by 8 bases; unmatched bases: 9. The CDR3 runs 14 residues. The CDR3 DNA reads as TGTGCCAGCAGTGCTGGGACCGGGGAGGGTACGCAGTATTTT. This sequence encodes CASSAGTGEGTQYF.

This rearrangement joins TRBV7-2 to TRBJ2-5, with 15 positions matching TRBD2. The CDR3 runs 17 residues. J lost 7 bases, V lost 3 bases, and 9 bases had no gene match. Germline lookup yields CDR1 SGHTA and CDR2 FQGNSA. CDR3 nucleotide sequence: TGTGCCAGCAGCTTCGGACTAGCGGGAGGGCCCTCGGGGACCCAGTACTTC. This translates into CASSFGLAGGPSGTQYF.

The V call is TRBV25-1, the J call TRBJ2-5; D may match TRBD1 or TRBD2 (6 bases each). The CDR3 consists of 15 residues. Trimming cost V 4 bases and J 3 bases, with 15 bases left between them. CDR1 and CDR2 from the germline V gene are MGHDK and SYGVNS. CDR3 DNA: TGTGCCAGCAGTGGGACGGGGGCAGGGGAAGAGACCCAGTACTTC. Residues: CASSGTGAGEETQYF.

The V call is TRBV6-1, the J call TRBJ1-1; no firm D call. V lost 5 bases, J lost 3 bases, and 10 bases lay in between. Germline-derived CDR1 and CDR2 are MNHNS and SASEGT. This CDR3 has 13 residues. The CDR3 DNA reads TGTGCCAGCAGTCCTCAGGTCTACACTGAAGCTTTCTTT. Protein product: CASSPQVYTEAFF.

This clone showed up just once. The chain employs TRBV18 and TRBJ1-3; D possibly corresponds to TRBD1 (6 bases). The CDR3 totals 16 residues. V was trimmed by 2 bases and J by 8 bases, leaving 19 bases between them. The germline gives CDR1 KGHSH, CDR2 LQKENI. This CDR3 is CASSPNTLTGSDTIYF. CDR3 nucleotides: TGTGCCAGCTCACCAAATACTTTAACAGGGTCTGACACCATATATTTT. The full variable domain, completed using reference TRBV18 and TRBJ1-3, is NAGVMQNPRHLVRRRGQEARLRCSPMKGHSHVYWYRQLPEEGLKFMVYLQKENIIDESGMPKERFSAEFPKEGPSILRIQQVVRGDSAAYFCASSPNTLTGSDTIYFGEGSWLTVV.

V and J are TRBV28 and TRBJ2-4; 13 nucleotides agree with TRBD2. V gave up 6 bases and J gave up 1 base; unmatched junction bases: 6. The CDR3 has 17 residues. Germline V lookup: CDR1 MDHEN, CDR2 SYDVKM. In DNA form, the CDR3 reads TGTGCCAGCAGAGGGACTAGCGGGAAAAGGGCCAAAAACATTCAGTACTTC. The encoded protein is CASRGTSGKRAKNIQYF.

The genes are TRBV5-1 and TRBJ2-7; 7 bases fit TRBD2. Germline V gene lookup returns CDR1 SGHRS and CDR2 YFSETQ. J lost 4 bases, V lost 0 bases, and 7 bases had no gene match. This CDR3 contains 15 residues. The DNA of the CDR3 is TGCGCCAGCAGCTTGGTGGCGGGAGTTAGGTACGAGCAGTACTTC. Protein product: CASSLVAGVRYEQYF.

This chain connects TRBV11-3 to TRBJ2-7, with D perhaps matching TRBD1 or TRBD2 (5 bases each). This CDR3 has 17 amino acids. CDR1 and CDR2 from the germline V gene are SGHNT and YENEEA. Trimming removed 1 base at V and 0 bases at J, with 16 bases between. CDR3 loop: CASSLVAGTFYSYEQYF. The CDR3 coding sequence is TGTGCCAGCAGCTTAGTTGCCGGGACCTTTTACTCCTACGAGCAGTACTTC.

As regards this clone: One junction end does not reproduce the germline sequence, and a read error may be involved. The V gene is TRBV10-2, the J gene TRBJ1-5; D is perhaps TRBD1 (5 bases). There are 14 residues in the CDR3. CDR1 is WSHSY and CDR2 is SAAADI in the germline V gene. The CDR3 loop reads CASSGTDSAQPQHF. In nucleotides, the CDR3 is TGCGCTAGCAGCGGGACGGATTCAGCGCAGCCCCAGCATTTT.

The chain has TRBV6-6 and TRBJ1-2, with 7 bases lining up with TRBD1. After removal of 6 bases from V and 4 bases from J, the junction contained 2 bases not matched to a gene. The CDR3 runs to 12 residues. CDR1 is MNHNY and CDR2 is SVGAGI in the germline V gene (reference sequence). CDR3 loop: CASSTGVYGYTF. The CDR3 DNA sequence: TGTGCCAGCAGCACAGGGGTCTATGGCTACACCTTC.

The chain combines TRBV7-6 with TRBJ1-4; D unresolved. Trimming removed 1 base from V and 2 bases from J, with 8 bases in between. Germline V gene sequence: CDR1 SGHVS, CDR2 FNYEAQ. CDR3 length: 15 amino acids. CDR3 bases: TGTGCCAGCAGCTTAGAGATTGGGACTAATGAAAAACTGTTTTTT. Translation: CASSLEIGTNEKLFF.

The chain couples TRBV7-8 to TRBJ2-7, with 8 nucleotides matching TRBD2. Losses at the gene ends were 5 bases for V and 7 bases for J; bases not matched to a gene: 16. Germline CDR1 SGHVS, CDR2 FQNEAQ. CDR3 length equals 16 residues. In DNA, the CDR3 is TGTGCCAGCAGCATAATAGCGGGGAGCCCAGCGGGGGAGCAGTACTTC. Encoded protein: CASSIIAGSPAGEQYF.

With respect to this clone: The same CDR3 also results from other DNA sequences found in this sample. V usage is TRBV11-3 and J usage is TRBJ2-5, with 7 bases aligning to TRBD1. The CDR3 runs 13 residues. Per the germline V gene, CDR1 is SGHNT and CDR2 is YENEEA. V gave up 5 bases and J gave up 2 bases; unmatched junction bases: 2. The CDR3 coding sequence is TGTGCCAGCAGCCGGGACAGACAAGAGACCCAGTACTTC. Residues: CASSRDRQETQYF.

The chain has TRBV30 and TRBJ1-2; D perhaps matches TRBD1 (6 bases). The germline gives CDR1 GTSNPN, CDR2 SVGIG (reference sequence). Trimming removed 0 bases at V and 8 bases at J, with 13 bases between. CDR3 length equals 13 residues. The CDR3 is CAWSVRGGAGYTF. CDR3 coding DNA: TGTGCCTGGAGTGTACGGGGGGGCGCGGGCTACACCTTC.

The chain recombines TRBV29-1 with TRBJ2-6; D remains ambiguous. CDR1 and CDR2 from the germline V gene are SQVTM and ANQGSEA. V lost 4 bases and J 2 bases, leaving 6 bases between the germline ends. This CDR3 has 13 amino acids. CDR3 DNA sequence: TGCAGCGTTGCTGGCCCTGGGGCCAACGTCCTGACTTTC. Protein: CSVAGPGANVLTF.

The sample holds one count of this clone. Germline and junction disagree at one end, which may indicate a read error. The chain has TRBV6-6 and TRBJ1-4; tentatively, D is TRBD1 (6 bases). Germline CDR1 is MNHNY and CDR2 is SVGAGI (reference sequence). This CDR3 region has 11 residues. CDR3 protein: CASSIERDTHF. CDR3 DNA: TGTGCCAGCAGTATTGAGAGGGACACACATTTT.

The V call is TRBV27, the J call TRBJ1-1; perhaps TRBD1 as D (5 bases). The CDR3 totals 13 residues. CDR1 MNHEY and CDR2 SMNVEV come from the germline V gene (reference sequence). V lost 2 bases and J 7 bases, leaving 11 bases between the germline ends. CDR3 protein: CASSLMWGDEAFF. The CDR3 nucleotides read TGTGCCAGCAGTTTAATGTGGGGGGATGAAGCTTTCTTT.

V gene TRBV20-1 combines with J gene TRBJ2-1; unclear D gene. CDR3 length: 11 amino acids. V was shortened by 2 bases and J by 10 bases, with 9 bases between the two germline ends. Per germline, CDR1 DFQATT and CDR2 SNEGSKA (reference sequence). CDR3 region: CSARPAIEQFF. CDR3 DNA: TGCAGTGCTAGACCGGCAATAGAGCAGTTCTTC.

About this clone: Germline and junction disagree at one end, which may indicate a read error. The chain uses TRBV7-6 and TRBJ2-7; 7 bases are shared with TRBD1. CDR3 length equals 15 residues. Germline values: CDR1 SGHVS, CDR2 FNYEAQ. In DNA, the CDR3 is TGTGCCAGCAGCATAGCCGGGACAGCCCGCTACGAGCAGTACTTC. Translated, it gives CASSIAGTARYEQYF.

The gene calls are TRBV10-3 and TRBJ2-1; 8 bases map to TRBD2. The CDR3 loop spans 14 amino acids. Trimming at V came to 2 bases and at J to 7 bases, leaving 4 bases not matched to a gene. Germline values: CDR1 ENHRY, CDR2 SYGVKD. In DNA, the CDR3 is TGTGCCATCAGTGAGCCGGGAGGGTATAATGAGCAGTTCTTC. The encoded protein is CAISEPGGYNEQFF.

Concerning this clone: Additional DNA sequences in this sample encode the identical CDR3. V gene TRBV28 combines with J gene TRBJ1-2; D unclear. Germline V gene sequence: CDR1 MDHEN, CDR2 SYDVKM. This CDR3 contains 14 residues. The V gene lost 6 bases and the J gene lost 4 bases, with 15 bases spanning the gap. CDR3 nucleotides: TGTGCCAGCAGCCCCCTTGGCCCCGTCTATGGCTACACCTTC. Its protein product is CASSPLGPVYGYTF.